Following are 9 T cell receptor beta chains from one sample sequenced in a study of shared clonotypes between healthy human individuals. TCRdb's copy holds only in-frame clones and misses some; the assay was immunoSEQ multiplex PCR. Of a few hundred thousand clones in the sample, about nine tenths are singletons; the top ten hold roughly 15%. The source material was memory CD8+ T cells sorted from blood. The subset here: CD45RO+ cells pooled with CCR7-negative TemRA cells. These receptors were taken from a man younger than 30 in good health.

V and J are TRBV18 and TRBJ2-7; no clear D. The length of the CDR3 is 14 residues. Between the trimmed V and J ends, which lost 3 bases and 1 base, there was a span of 10 bases. Germline CDR1 KGHSH, CDR2 LQKENI. CDR3 residues: CASSPVEESYEQYF. In DNA form, the CDR3 reads TGTGCCAGCTCACCGGTTGAGGAATCCTACGAGCAGTACTTC.

The chain carries TRBV9 and TRBJ2-3, with 15 nucleotides matching TRBD2. CDR3 length: 17 amino acids. The V and J ends lost 5 bases and 7 bases, in that order; junction bases with no gene match: 11. The germline V gene encodes CDR1 SGDLS and CDR2 YYNGEE. The CDR3 DNA follows: TGTGCCAGCAGTCCCGCCTCCGGGACTAGCGGGGGGTATACGCAGTATTTT. Amino acid sequence: CASSPASGTSGGYTQYF.

This clone was observed a single time. V usage is TRBV9 and J usage is TRBJ2-1; 7 nucleotides line up with TRBD2. In germline, CDR1 is SGDLS, CDR2 YYNGEE. The CDR3 has 15 residues. The V and J ends lost 4 bases and 0 bases, in that order; junction bases with no gene match: 4. Written as DNA, the CDR3 is TGTGCCAGCAGCCCTCAGCGGGGCTCCTACAATGAGCAGTTCTTC. Its translation is CASSPQRGSYNEQFF.

The rearrangement links TRBV6-1 to TRBJ2-2; D gene ambiguous. CDR1 and CDR2 (germline): MNHNS, SASEGT. The CDR3 is 14 residues long. V was trimmed by 3 bases and J by 5 bases, leaving 10 bases between them. Here the CDR3 reads CASSETGWTGELFF. CDR3 in DNA: TGTGCCAGCAGTGAGACTGGTTGGACCGGGGAGCTGTTTTTT.

The chain joins TRBV5-1 to TRBJ2-2; TRBD2 matches 15 bases. V dropped 4 bases and J dropped 3; count of bases not matched to a gene: 13. This CDR3 spans 20 amino acids. CDR1 is SGHRS, CDR2 YFSETQ, per germline. For the CDR3, the DNA is TGCGCCAGCAGCCCATTGGTGGGACTAGCGGGAGGATTCTACACCGGGGAGCTGTTTTTT. It encodes CASSPLVGLAGGFYTGELFF.

The chain has TRBV5-4 and TRBJ2-1; 10 nucleotides match TRBD2. The trim removed 2 bases at V and 8 bases at J, leaving 10 bases unmatched. The germline gives CDR1 SGHNT, CDR2 YYREEE (reference sequence). The CDR3 length is 16 residues. Here the CDR3 DNA reads TGTGCCAGCAGCTTCGGAGCGGGGGGGTTGGTCGATGAGCAGTTCTTC. This translates into CASSFGAGGLVDEQFF. The full variable domain, completed using reference TRBV5-4 and TRBJ2-1, is ETGVTQSPTHLIKTRGQQVTLRCSSQSGHNTVSWYQQALGQGPQFIFQYYREEENGRGNFPPRFSGLQFPNYSSELNVNALELDDSALYLCASSFGAGGLVDEQFFGPGTRLTVL.

This clone showed up just a few times. The chain uses TRBV5-4 and TRBJ2-1, with D tentatively TRBD2 (6 bases). V lost 6 bases and J 1 base, leaving 11 bases between the germline ends. Germline CDR1 is SGHNT and CDR2 is YYREEE (reference sequence). This CDR3 has 14 amino acids. The CDR3 bases are TGTGCCAGCACCTGGGCGGGGTCCTACAATGAGCAGTTCTTC. The encoded protein is CASTWAGSYNEQFF.

V and J are TRBV7-9 and TRBJ2-7; D may be TRBD2 (5 bases). Germline V gene sequence: CDR1 SEHNR, CDR2 FQNEAQ (reference sequence). This CDR3 contains 14 residues. V was clipped by 5 bases and J by 2 bases, with 13 bases between them. DNA of the CDR3: TGTGCCAGCAGCCCAGAAAGCGGACCCTACGAGCAGTACTTC. Translation: CASSPESGPYEQYF.

The chain combines TRBV5-6 with TRBJ1-2, with D perhaps TRBD1 (6 bases). The CDR3 is made up of 15 amino acids. The germline V and J ends were trimmed by 1 base and 4 bases, with 14 bases remaining between them. Germline assignment: CDR1 SGHDT and CDR2 YYEEEE. CDR3 nucleotide sequence: TGTGCCAGCAGCTTGCGACAGGACCTACTCTATGGCTACACCTTC. Its translation is CASSLRQDLLYGYTF. Drawing the rest from reference TRBV5-6 and TRBJ1-2, the complete variable domain is DAGVTQSPTHLIKTRGQQVTLRCSPKSGHDTVSWYQQALGQGPQFIFQYYEEEERQRGNFPDRFSGHQFPNYSSELNVNALLLGDSALYLCASSLRQDLLYGYTFGSGTRLTVV.